This T cell receptor (beta chain) appears in the sequencing data of a study of cytotoxic CD8 clonotypes in ibrutinib-treated CLL. Overall study: Outcomes included approximately 24 partial and 2 complete responses; after median roughly 70 months, approximately 15 stayed remitted and 12 progressed. Study-wide results and limits: Baseline clonality was higher than in age-matched healthy donors and moved in step with circulating CD8+ T-cell counts. Clonality increased at ibrutinib response, then returned toward baseline at progression.

In regard to this clone: Antigen specificity is unknown.

For TCR beta libraries, about 2 micrograms of genomic DNA were obtained from cryopreserved PBMCs. This CDR3 has 14 residues. The germline V gene encodes CDR1 SGHRS and CDR2 YFSETQ. With 8 bases removed from V and 5 bases from J, the gap between germline ends came to 19 bases. This table comes from immunoSEQ multiplex PCR, and its TCRdb copy is limited to in-frame clones, with some not included. The sample gives fewer than 400,000 clones, 67% of which show up once; around 6.3% is in the top ten. The source is a human donor with chronic lymphocytic leukemia. This sequence joins TRBV5-1 and TRBJ1-1; perhaps TRBD1 as D (5 bases). Sequencing was performed on PBMCs, taken after 36 months of ibrutinib treatment. The CDR3 DNA reads TGCGCCAGTTCGGGAGGGGAGAGGGGTACTGAAGCTTTCTTT. This gives the protein CASSGGERGTEAFF.